The rows below give T cell receptor beta chains drawn from one sample of a study of PD-1 blockade in classical Hodgkin lymphoma. The repertoire was sequenced with immunoSEQ multiplex PCR; TCRdb's copy has only in-frame clones and lacks some. The sample has tens of thousands of clones; around 70% are singletons. Source: peripheral blood mononuclear cells (PBMCs), taken at baseline. Source of these receptors: a human donor with classical Hodgkin lymphoma. CDR3s include the opening cysteine and the closing phenylalanine or tryptophan. A D gene is named only where the DNA matches it firmly. Part of the rows lack a size; the others show once, few, many or a class for expanded clones.

D,J,V,size,CDR3,DNA
TRBD1,TRBJ2-2,TRBV7-3,once,CASSPGTANTGELFF,TGTGCCAGCAGCCCAGGGACAGCTAACACCGGGGAGCTGTTTTTT
TRBD1,TRBJ2-7,TRBV11-2,NA,CASSPNPGQGSYEQYF,TGTGCCAGCAGCCCAAACCCGGGACAGGGGTCCTACGAGCAGTACTTC
NA,TRBJ1-2,TRBV29-1,few,CSVGDNYGYTF,TGCAGCGTTGGAGATAACTATGGCTACACCTTC
NA,TRBJ1-1,TRBV5-1,NA,CASSLGVGGNTEAFF,TGCGCCAGCAGCTTGGGGGTGGGAGGGAACACTGAAGCTTTCTTT
TRBD2,TRBJ2-5,TRBV5-1,NA,CASSLAGREEETQYF,TGCGCCAGCAGCTTGGCCGGGCGGGAGGAAGAGACCCAGTACTTC
NA,TRBJ2-7,TRBV4-1,once,CASSQDGSRGYEQYF,TGCGCCAGCAGCCAAGATGGGTCTCGGGGCTACGAGCAGTACTTC
NA,TRBJ2-7,TRBV2,NA,CASSEGTDYEQYF,TGTGCCAGCAGTGAAGGGACGGATTACGAGCAGTACTTC
NA,TRBJ1-2,TRBV28,NA,CASSLGGGFGYTF,TGTGCCAGCAGTTTAGGCGGGGGATTTGGCTACACCTTC
NA,TRBJ1-1,TRBV6-6,few,CASSSSRGTEAFF,TGTGCCAGCAGTTCTAGCAGGGGCACTGAAGCTTTCTTT
TRBD1,TRBJ1-1,TRBV7-9,few,CASSPGQGMGTEAFF,TGTGCCAGCAGCCCCGGACAGGGAATGGGCACTGAAGCTTTCTTT
NA,TRBJ2-7,TRBV7-9,NA,CASSPGDNVYEQYF,TGTGCCAGCAGCCCAGGGGACAACGTCTACGAGCAGTACTTC
NA,TRBJ1-1,TRBV5-1,NA,CASSGGGGGHTEAFF,TGCGCCAGCAGCGGAGGCGGGGGCGGCCACACTGAAGCTTTCTTT
NA,TRBJ1-4,TRBV30,NA,CAWSVQPANEKLFF,TGTGCCTGGAGTGTCCAGCCAGCAAATGAAAAACTGTTTTTT
NA,TRBJ2-7,TRBV5-6,NA,CASSPGTGNYEQYF,TGTGCCAGCAGCCCGGGGACGGGAAACTACGAGCAGTACTTC
TRBD1,TRBJ1-1,TRBV5-6,NA,CASSSWGTGWTEAFF,TGTGCCAGCAGCTCCTGGGGGACAGGGTGGACTGAAGCTTTCTTT
TRBD1,TRBJ1-1,TRBV27,NA,CASASRTGNTEAFF,TGTGCCAGTGCCTCCCGGACAGGGAACACTGAAGCTTTCTTT
NA,TRBJ1-2,TRBV6-5,NA,CASREDGYTF,TGTGCCAGCAGAGAGGATGGCTACACCTTC
TRBD1,TRBJ2-7,TRBV11-2,NA,CASSWRFGTGAAYEQYF,TGTGCCAGCAGCTGGCGCTTCGGGACAGGGGCCGCCTACGAGCAGTACTTC
TRBD2,TRBJ2-1,TRBV5-1,NA,CASSLFGRSYNEQFF,TGCGCCAGCAGCCTTTTCGGGAGGTCCTACAATGAGCAGTTCTTC
NA,TRBJ1-4,TRBV5-1,NA,CASSLFPATNEKLFF,TGCGCCAGCAGCTTGTTTCCGGCAACTAATGAAAAACTGTTTTTT
TRBD1,TRBJ1-5,TRBV6-1,few,CASSEGRGPGQPQHF,TGTGCCAGCAGTGAAGGGAGGGGGCCCGGTCAGCCCCAGCATTTT
TRBD1,TRBJ1-3,TRBV5-1,once,CASRGQDISGNTIYF,TGCGCCAGCAGGGGACAGGATATCTCTGGAAACACCATATATTTT
NA,TRBJ1-1,TRBV4-2,few,CASSRGDTEAFF,TGTGCCAGCAGCCGAGGAGACACTGAAGCTTTCTTT
TRBD1,TRBJ1-2,TRBV27,many,CASSPLGQGAEGYTF,TGTGCCAGCAGTCCCTTGGGACAGGGGGCTGAGGGCTACACCTTC
NA,TRBJ1-1,TRBV28,NA,CASSLFLYTEAFF,TGTGCCAGCAGTTTATTCCTGTACACTGAAGCTTTCTTT
NA,TRBJ2-7,TRBV5-1,NA,CASSSTYPPYEQYF,TGCGCCAGCAGCTCGACATACCCCCCCTACGAGCAGTACTTC
NA,TRBJ2-7,TRBV5-1,NA,CASSPGMPDEQYF,TGCGCCAGCAGCCCAGGGATGCCCGACGAGCAGTACTTC
NA,TRBJ1-1,TRBV27,few,CASSSTRGEAFF,TGTGCCAGCAGTTCCACGAGGGGAGAAGCTTTCTTT
NA,TRBJ1-6,TRBV28,NA,CASLNGGPNNSPLHF,TGTGCCAGCTTAAACGGGGGACCTAATAATTCACCCCTCCACTTT